Following are 21 T cell receptor beta chains from one sample sequenced in a study of blood T cell repertoires in COVID-19. Profiling relied on immunoSEQ multiplex PCR, and the TCRdb table lists in-frame clones only, not all of them. The table records tens of thousands of clones, 75% to 85% of them present only once. The sequencing sample was made of peripheral blood. Source of these receptors: a woman between 55 and 75 years old with acute or convalescent COVID-19.

This clone ranks as medium-sized. This chain connects TRBV19 to TRBJ2-7, with 11 bases identical to TRBD1. V lost 4 bases and J lost 2; bases outside the gene matches: 13. This CDR3 comprises 18 residues. Germline-derived CDR1 and CDR2 are LNHDA and SQIVND (reference sequence). As DNA, the CDR3 is TGTGCCAGTAGTAGCGGGACAGGGGGAGAAATAGGGACCTACGAGCAGTACTTC. It encodes CASSSGTGGEIGTYEQYF.

The chain recombines TRBV7-9 with TRBJ1-1; D gene unclear. V dropped 5 bases and J dropped 3 bases, with 7 bases sitting between them. The CDR3 loop spans 12 amino acids. CDR1 SEHNR and CDR2 FQNEAQ come from the germline V gene (reference sequence). This chain's CDR3 is CASSREDTEAFF. CDR3 DNA sequence: TGTGCCAGCAGCCGTGAGGACACTGAAGCTTTCTTT.

V and J are TRBV27 and TRBJ1-1; perhaps TRBD1 as D (6 bases). The length of the CDR3 is 13 residues. V lost 6 bases and J lost 4, with 12 bases in between. Germline CDR1 MNHEY, CDR2 SMNVEV (reference sequence). CDR3 bases: TGTGCCAGCAGGCTCCGGGGGGCCACTGAAGCTTTCTTT. This gives the protein CASRLRGATEAFF.

The chain joins TRBV5-8 to TRBJ1-4; D gene ambiguous. The germline CDR1 and CDR2 sequences are SGHTS and YDEGEE. V dropped 2 bases and J dropped 8 bases, with 13 bases sitting between them. The CDR3 covers 14 residues. CDR3 bases: TGTGCCAGCAGCTTCGGACTCACGGGAGAAAAACTGTTTTTT. Translating it yields CASSFGLTGEKLFF.

The V call is TRBV5-1, the J call TRBJ1-2; D perhaps matches TRBD1 (5 bases). Germline assignment: CDR1 SGHRS and CDR2 YFSETQ. Between the trimmed V and J ends, which lost 7 bases and 4 bases, there was a span of 17 bases. This CDR3 has 14 residues. CDR3 DNA sequence: TGCGCCAGCCGCCCTGACGGGGGAGGCTATGGCTACACCTTC. Translation gives CASRPDGGGYGYTF.

J is TRBJ1-4 and V is TRBV7-9; perhaps TRBD1 as D (5 bases). This CDR3 has 15 residues. The germline gives CDR1 SEHNR, CDR2 FQNEAQ (reference sequence). Deletions cut 4 bases from V and 0 bases from J, with 9 bases between. The CDR3 sequence is CASSSPGATNEKLFF. In nucleotides, the CDR3 is TGTGCCAGCAGCTCTCCGGGGGCAACTAATGAAAAACTGTTTTTT.

The sample holds one count of this clone. The CDR3 reads CASSPTQGISGNTIYF. In nucleotides, the CDR3 is TGTGCCAGTAGTCCAACACAGGGGATCTCTGGAAACACCATATATTTT. V usage is TRBV19 and J usage is TRBJ1-3; 7 bases align to TRBD1. Germline V CDR1 and CDR2: LNHDA, SQIVND (reference sequence). The J segment lost 0 bases and the V segment lost 5 bases, leaving 7 bases of the junction unmatched. The CDR3 runs to 16 residues. The complete variable domain, with remaining parts taken from reference TRBV19 and TRBJ1-3, reads DGGITQSPKYLFRKEGQNVTLSCEQNLNHDAMYWYRQDPGQGLRLIYYSQIVNDFQKGDIAEGYSVSREKKESFPLTVTSAQKNPTAFYLCASSPTQGISGNTIYFGEGSWLTVV.

This chain uses TRBV6-6 with TRBJ1-1; TRBD1 matches at 12 bases. V shed 5 bases and J 6 bases; nucleotides not matched to a gene: 13. This CDR3 is 17 amino acids long. Germline CDR1 and CDR2: MNHNY and SVGAGI (reference sequence). The CDR3 DNA sequence: TGTGCCAGCAGTCCTTCCGGGACAGGGGGCGCGGGGGCTGAAGCTTTCTTT. This codes for CASSPSGTGGAGAEAFF.

V is TRBV7-9 and J is TRBJ1-2, with no clear D. Germline V gene lookup returns CDR1 SEHNR and CDR2 FQNEAQ (reference sequence). V lost 1 base to trimming and J lost 3 bases, with 6 bases between them. This CDR3 spans 13 amino acids. The CDR3 loop is CASSLGGDYGYTF. The CDR3 DNA reads as TGTGCCAGCAGCTTAGGGGGAGACTATGGCTACACCTTC.

The DNA for the CDR3 is TGTGCCAGCAGCGTAGGAACCAGGGGCGTTAATGAAAAACTGTTTTTT. Encoded protein: CASSVGTRGVNEKLFF. The J gene is TRBJ1-4, the V gene TRBV9, with a possible D match to TRBD1 (6 bases). V was clipped by 0 bases and J by 4 bases, with 13 bases between them. The CDR3 is 16 amino acids. Germline V lookup: CDR1 SGDLS, CDR2 YYNGEE.

The gene calls are TRBV15 and TRBJ1-4; 7 bases are shared with TRBD1. The CDR3 spans 15 residues. Germline V gene sequence: CDR1 LNHNV, CDR2 YYDKDF (reference sequence). V lost 3 bases and J lost 7; bases outside the gene matches: 8. The CDR3 DNA reads TGTGCCACCAGCAGGGCCCGACAGGGAAGTGAAAAACTGTTTTTT. It is translated as CATSRARQGSEKLFF.

The rearrangement links TRBV24-1 to TRBJ1-5; tentative D call: TRBD1 (5 bases). Trimming shortened V by 4 bases and J by 0 bases, and 18 bases separated the two germline ends. In germline, CDR1 is KGHDR, CDR2 SFDVKD. The CDR3 is made up of 18 amino acids. This CDR3 is CATSDMDIGQYSNQPQHF. CDR3 in DNA: TGTGCCACCAGTGACATGGACATCGGTCAATATAGCAATCAGCCCCAGCATTTT.

This clone was detected only once. The chain links TRBV5-4 to TRBJ1-2; 8 bases are a match to TRBD1. Trimming took 2 bases from V and 7 from J; bases not matched to a gene: 4. Germline V CDR1 and CDR2: SGHNT, YYREEE (reference sequence). The CDR3 extends over 13 amino acids. The CDR3 sequence is CASSFTGGIGYTF. The DNA for the CDR3 is TGTGCCAGCAGCTTTACAGGGGGGATTGGCTACACCTTC.

The chain has TRBV3-1 (or the pseudogene TRBV3-2) and TRBJ1-1; D perhaps matches TRBD1 (5 bases). V lost 4 bases and J lost 0, with 12 bases in between. The CDR3 has 15 residues. Germline CDR1 and CDR2: LGHDT and YNNKEL (reference sequence). In DNA, the CDR3 is TGTGCCAGCAGCCTATCGACAGTTATGAACACTGAAGCTTTCTTT. Protein product: CASSLSTVMNTEAFF.

This sequence joins TRBV27 and TRBJ2-7; D possibly corresponds to TRBD2 (7 bases). The CDR3 is made up of 15 amino acids. V gave up 3 bases and J gave up 6 bases, with 18 bases separating them. The germline V gene encodes CDR1 MNHEY and CDR2 SMNVEV (reference sequence). The CDR3 region is CASSLGGLKRGEQYF. DNA of the CDR3: TGTGCCAGCAGTTTGGGGGGGCTAAAAAGAGGCGAGCAGTACTTC.

The sample holds one count of this clone. The V and J genes are TRBV19 and TRBJ2-7; 10 bases fit TRBD1. The CDR3 has 15 amino acids. CDR1 is LNHDA and CDR2 is SQIVND in the germline V gene (reference sequence). After removal of 3 bases from V and 3 bases from J, the junction contained 5 bases not matched to a gene. CDR3 nucleotide sequence: TGTGCCAGTAGTATGGGGGACAGGGGAGTCTACGAGCAGTACTTC. Protein: CASSMGDRGVYEQYF.

This sequence joins TRBV4-2 and TRBJ2-5, with 10 bases lining up with TRBD2. V shed 0 bases, J shed 5 bases, and the junction held 9 bases outside the gene matches. The length of the CDR3 is 17 residues. Germline V CDR1 and CDR2: LGHNA, YNFKEQ. CDR3 in DNA: TGTGCCAGCAGCCAAGACCAGGAGCGGGGGGGCCGGGAGACCCAGTACTTC. This sequence encodes CASSQDQERGGRETQYF.

V is TRBV2 and J is TRBJ2-7, with D unresolved. Trimming shortened V by 8 bases and J by 2 bases, and 7 bases separated the two germline ends. This CDR3 is 11 amino acids long. CDR1 SNHLY and CDR2 FYNNEI come from the germline V gene. Here the CDR3 DNA reads TGTGCCAGCCGGTATACCTACGAGCAGTACTTC. Its translation is CASRYTYEQYF. The variable domain in full, with the rest retrieved from reference TRBV2 and TRBJ2-7, is EPEVTQTPSHQVTQMGQEVILRCVPISNHLYFYWYRQILGQKVEFLVSFYNNEISEKSEIFDDQFSVERPDGSNFTLKIRSTKLEDSAMYFCASRYTYEQYFGPGTRLTVT.

This clone was observed a handful of times. This chain uses TRBV5-6 with TRBJ2-5; 11 nucleotides match TRBD2. Germline V gives CDR1 SGHDT, CDR2 YYEEEE. The ends lost 0 bases at V and 10 bases at J; junction bases unmatched: 11. CDR3 length equals 16 residues. The CDR3 reads CASSLETSGGPGVQYF. In nucleotides, the CDR3 is TGTGCCAGCAGCTTGGAAACTAGCGGGGGCCCAGGGGTCCAGTACTTC.

V and J are TRBV6-1 and TRBJ2-5; TRBD1 might be the D (6 bases). V lost 2 bases to trimming and J lost 5 bases, with 18 bases between them. CDR1 MNHNS and CDR2 SASEGT come from the germline V gene. This CDR3 comprises 16 residues. Written as DNA, the CDR3 is TGTGCCAGCAGTGAAATCGGGACATCTCCACAGGAGACCCAGTACTTC. Protein: CASSEIGTSPQETQYF.

J is TRBJ2-1 and V is TRBV6-1, with 7 bases aligning to TRBD2. Germline CDR1 and CDR2: MNHNS and SASEGT. With 1 base clipped from V and 0 bases from J, the junction kept 0 bases outside the gene matches. The CDR3 is 15 amino acids. The CDR3 reads CASSEGGSSYNEQFF. CDR3 coding DNA: TGTGCCAGCAGTGAAGGCGGGAGCTCCTACAATGAGCAGTTCTTC.